A selection of T cell receptor beta chains follows, all from one sample in a study of blood T cell repertoires in COVID-19. Sequencing was performed with immunoSEQ multiplex PCR; in TCRdb, only in-frame clones are kept and a portion is missing. The table includes around 150,000 clones, around 75% detected once. The material sequenced was peripheral blood. The receptors originated from a woman older than 75 with acute or convalescent COVID-19. Both conserved end residues are part of each CDR3. D genes are given only for firm matches. Size values are once, few and many counts, or a class for expanded clones, and some rows have none.

J,D,V,size,CDR3,DNA
TRBJ2-7,NA,TRBV18,few,CASSPDRNSYEQYF,TGTGCCAGCTCACCCGACAGGAACTCCTACGAGCAGTACTTC
TRBJ2-1,NA,TRBV5-1,few,CASSWDFSSYNEQFF,TGCGCCAGCAGCTGGGACTTTTCCTCCTACAATGAGCAGTTCTTC
TRBJ2-3,TRBD1,TRBV6-1,NA,CASSDRGQTSTDTQYF,TGTGCCAGCAGTGACCGGGGACAGACCTCCACAGATACGCAGTATTTT
TRBJ1-5,NA,TRBV19,NA,CASSIASGFNQPQHF,TGTGCCAGTAGTATAGCATCAGGGTTCAATCAGCCCCAGCATTTT
TRBJ2-2,NA,TRBV10-3,NA,CAISEASGTGELFF,TGTGCCATCAGTGAGGCTAGTGGCACCGGGGAGCTGTTTTTT
TRBJ2-3,TRBD1,TRBV5-6,NA,CASSFRTGASTDTQYF,TGTGCCAGCAGCTTTAGGACAGGAGCTAGCACAGATACGCAGTATTTT
TRBJ2-7,TRBD1,TRBV27,few,CASTRTGESYEQYF,TGTGCCAGCACTCGGACAGGGGAGTCCTACGAGCAGTACTTC
TRBJ2-2,TRBD2,TRBV27,few,CASSPFSGTLGRELFF,TGTGCCAGCAGTCCTTTTAGCGGGACATTGGGTAGGGAGCTGTTTTTT
TRBJ1-1,TRBD1,TRBV28,NA,CASSLRGQGVRNTEAFF,TGTGCCAGCAGTTTAAGGGGACAGGGCGTCCGGAACACTGAAGCTTTCTTT
TRBJ2-2,NA,TRBV12-3/TRBV12-4,NA,CASSFGPGELFF,TGTGCCAGCAGTTTCGGTCCAGGGGAGCTGTTTTTT
TRBJ1-3,NA,TRBV30,NA,CAWSSGNSGNTIYF,TGTGCCTGGAGTAGCGGAAACTCTGGAAACACCATATATTTT
TRBJ2-2,TRBD2,TRBV15,NA,CATSRERTSGNTGELFF,TGTGCCACCAGCAGAGAACGGACTAGCGGGAACACCGGGGAGCTGTTTTTT
TRBJ2-2,TRBD2,TRBV5-1,NA,CASSQTSGRTGELFF,TGCGCCAGCAGCCAGACTAGCGGGAGAACCGGGGAGCTGTTTTTT
TRBJ2-2,TRBD1,TRBV30,NA,CAWSLTGVTTGELFF,TGTGCCTGGTCATTAACAGGGGTCACCACCGGGGAGCTGTTTTTT
TRBJ2-1,NA,TRBV5-1,NA,CASSIPRESFYNEQFF,TGCGCCAGCAGCATACCCAGGGAAAGTTTCTACAATGAGCAGTTCTTC
TRBJ2-1,NA,TRBV5-1,NA,CASSLDAGKYNEQFF,TGCGCCAGCTCCCTAGACGCGGGGAAATACAATGAGCAGTTCTTC
TRBJ1-4,NA,TRBV5-8,NA,CASGTGTRNEKLFF,TGTGCCAGCGGAACCGGGACACGGAATGAAAAACTGTTTTTT
TRBJ1-2,TRBD1,TRBV7-8,NA,CASSWDSPNYGYTF,TGTGCCAGCAGCTGGGACAGTCCTAACTATGGCTACACCTTC
TRBJ2-5,TRBD1,TRBV28,NA,CASMDRGETQYF,TGTGCCAGCATGGACAGGGGAGAGACCCAGTACTTC
TRBJ1-6,TRBD1,TRBV6-5,once,CASRQQGLNSPLHF,TGTGCCAGCAGACAACAGGGGCTCAATTCACCCCTCCACTTT
TRBJ1-6,NA,TRBV7-9,NA,CASSQDTYNSPLHF,TGTGCCAGCAGCCAGGACACATATAATTCACCCCTCCACTTT
TRBJ1-1,NA,TRBV7-9,NA,CASSLRGKTEAFF,TGTGCCAGCAGCTTAAGGGGGAAGACTGAAGCTTTCTTT
TRBJ2-7,TRBD1,TRBV28,NA,CASSQPGQGNYEQYF,TGTGCCAGCAGTCAACCGGGACAGGGAAACTACGAGCAGTACTTC
TRBJ2-7,TRBD1,TRBV5-1,NA,CASNEVGQGSGEQYF,TGCGCCAGCAATGAAGTGGGACAGGGCTCGGGGGAGCAGTACTTC
TRBJ2-7,NA,TRBV2,NA,CASSQGLPYEQYF,TGTGCCAGCAGCCAGGGCCTGCCCTACGAGCAGTACTTC
TRBJ1-2,NA,TRBV28,NA,CASSFQVLYGYTF,TGTGCCAGCAGTTTTCAGGTGCTTTATGGCTACACCTTC
TRBJ2-1,TRBD2,TRBV4-1,few,CASSQLTSGRGNEQFF,TGCGCCAGCAGCCAACTTACTAGCGGCCGGGGAAATGAGCAGTTCTTC
TRBJ1-4,NA,TRBV3-1/TRBV3-2,NA,CASSQQGGNEKLFF,TGTGCCAGCAGCCAACAGGGAGGGAATGAAAAACTGTTTTTT
TRBJ1-2,NA,TRBV7-9,NA,CASSLDHVSQGYTF,TGTGCCAGCAGCTTAGACCACGTCAGTCAAGGCTACACCTTC